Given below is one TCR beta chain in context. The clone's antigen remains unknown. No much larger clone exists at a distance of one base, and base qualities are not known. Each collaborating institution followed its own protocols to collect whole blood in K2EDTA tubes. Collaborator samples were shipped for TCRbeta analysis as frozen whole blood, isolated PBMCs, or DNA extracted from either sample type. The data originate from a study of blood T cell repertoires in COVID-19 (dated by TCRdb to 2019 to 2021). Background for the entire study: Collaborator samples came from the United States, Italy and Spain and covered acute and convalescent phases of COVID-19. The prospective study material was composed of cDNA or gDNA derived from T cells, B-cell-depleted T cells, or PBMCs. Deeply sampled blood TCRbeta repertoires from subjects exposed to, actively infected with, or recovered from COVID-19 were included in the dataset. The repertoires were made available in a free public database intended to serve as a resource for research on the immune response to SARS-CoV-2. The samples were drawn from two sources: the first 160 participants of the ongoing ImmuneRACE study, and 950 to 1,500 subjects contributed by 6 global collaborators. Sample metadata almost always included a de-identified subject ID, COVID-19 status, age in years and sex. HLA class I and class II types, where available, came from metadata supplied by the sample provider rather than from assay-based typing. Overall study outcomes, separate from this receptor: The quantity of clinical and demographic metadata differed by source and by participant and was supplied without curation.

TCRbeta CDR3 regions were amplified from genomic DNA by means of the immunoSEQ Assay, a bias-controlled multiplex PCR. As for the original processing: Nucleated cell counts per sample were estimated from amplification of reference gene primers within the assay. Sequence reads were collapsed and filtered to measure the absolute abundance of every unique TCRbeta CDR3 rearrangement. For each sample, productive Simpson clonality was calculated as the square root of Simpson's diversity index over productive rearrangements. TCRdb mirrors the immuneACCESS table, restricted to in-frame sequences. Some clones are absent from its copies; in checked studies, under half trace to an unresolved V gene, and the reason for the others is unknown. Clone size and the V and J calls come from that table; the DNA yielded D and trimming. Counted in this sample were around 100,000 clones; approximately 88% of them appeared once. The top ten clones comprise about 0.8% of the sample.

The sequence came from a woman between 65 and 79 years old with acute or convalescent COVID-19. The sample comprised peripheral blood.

CDR3 region: CSVAQGADYGYTF. The DNA is TGCAGCGTTGCACAGGGGGCGGACTATGGCTACACCTTC. The chain is encoded by TRBV29-1 joined to TRBJ1-2, with TRBD1 identical over 9 junction bases. Trimming accounts for 4 bases at V and 3 bases at J, while the number of junction bases matched to no gene is 3. Including the terminal cysteine and phenylalanine, the CDR3 comprises 13 residues. Only the CDR3 portion is preserved as DNA: 39 bases, with reading frame beginning at the first base. For CDR1 and CDR2, the germline V gene lists SQVTM and ANQGSEA. With all but the CDR3 taken from the reference TRBV29-1 and TRBJ1-2 genes, the full variable domain is: SAVISQKPSRDICQRGTSLTIQCQVDSQVTMMFWYRQQPGQSLTLIATANQGSEATYESGFVIDKFPISRPNLTFSTLTVSNMSPEDSSIYLCSVAQGADYGYTFGSGTRLTVV.